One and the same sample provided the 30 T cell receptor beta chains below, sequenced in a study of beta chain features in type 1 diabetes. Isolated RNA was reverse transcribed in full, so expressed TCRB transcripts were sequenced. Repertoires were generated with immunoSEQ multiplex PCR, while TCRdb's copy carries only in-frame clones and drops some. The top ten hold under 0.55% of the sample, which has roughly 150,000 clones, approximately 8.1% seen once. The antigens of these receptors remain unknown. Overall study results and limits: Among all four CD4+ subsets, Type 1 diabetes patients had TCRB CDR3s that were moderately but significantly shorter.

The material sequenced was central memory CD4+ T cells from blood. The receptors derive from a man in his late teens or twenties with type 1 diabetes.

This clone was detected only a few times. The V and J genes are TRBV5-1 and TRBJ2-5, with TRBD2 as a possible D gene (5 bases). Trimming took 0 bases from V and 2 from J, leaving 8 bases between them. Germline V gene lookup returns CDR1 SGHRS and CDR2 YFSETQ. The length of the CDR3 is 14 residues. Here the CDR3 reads CASSLGGGQETQYF. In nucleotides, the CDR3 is TGCGCCAGCAGCTTGGGAGGAGGTCAAGAGACCCAGTACTTC.

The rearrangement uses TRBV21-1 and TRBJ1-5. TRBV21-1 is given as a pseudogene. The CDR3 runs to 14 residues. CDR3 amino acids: CARGRGYSNQPQHF. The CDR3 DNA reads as TGTGCCAGAGGGAGGGGCTATAGCAATCAGCCCCAGCATTTT.

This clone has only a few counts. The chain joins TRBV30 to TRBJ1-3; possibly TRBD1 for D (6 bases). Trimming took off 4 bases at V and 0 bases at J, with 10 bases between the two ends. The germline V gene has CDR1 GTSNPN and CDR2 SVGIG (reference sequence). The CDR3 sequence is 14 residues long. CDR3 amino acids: CAWNRDISGNTIYF. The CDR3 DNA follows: TGTGCCTGGAATCGGGACATCTCTGGAAACACCATATATTTT.

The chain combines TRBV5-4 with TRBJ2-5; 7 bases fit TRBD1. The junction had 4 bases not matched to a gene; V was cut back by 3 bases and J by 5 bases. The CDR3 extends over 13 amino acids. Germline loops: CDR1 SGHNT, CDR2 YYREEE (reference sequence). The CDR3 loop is CASSSQGTETQYF. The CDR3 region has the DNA TGTGCCAGCAGCTCACAGGGGACGGAGACCCAGTACTTC. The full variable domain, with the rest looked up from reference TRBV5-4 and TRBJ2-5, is ETGVTQSPTHLIKTRGQQVTLRCSSQSGHNTVSWYQQALGQGPQFIFQYYREEENGRGNFPPRFSGLQFPNYSSELNVNALELDDSALYLCASSSQGTETQYFGPGTRLLVL.

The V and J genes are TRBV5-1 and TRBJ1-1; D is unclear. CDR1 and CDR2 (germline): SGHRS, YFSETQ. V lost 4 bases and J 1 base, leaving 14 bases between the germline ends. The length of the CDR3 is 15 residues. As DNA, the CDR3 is TGCGCCAGCAGCCCCCGGGAGGGCGGGAACACTGAAGCTTTCTTT. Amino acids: CASSPREGGNTEAFF.

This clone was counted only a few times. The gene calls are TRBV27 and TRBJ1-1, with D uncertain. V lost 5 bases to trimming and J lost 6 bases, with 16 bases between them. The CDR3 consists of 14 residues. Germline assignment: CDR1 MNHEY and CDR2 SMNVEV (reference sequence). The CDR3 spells CASSRQLGRAEAFF. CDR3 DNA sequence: TGTGCCAGCAGTCGCCAACTTGGGCGGGCTGAAGCTTTCTTT.

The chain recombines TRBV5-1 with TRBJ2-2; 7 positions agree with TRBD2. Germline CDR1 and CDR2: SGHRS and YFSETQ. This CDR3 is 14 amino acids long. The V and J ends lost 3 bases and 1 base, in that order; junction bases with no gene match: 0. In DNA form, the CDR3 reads TGCGCCAGCAGCTCTAGCGGGAACACCGGGGAGCTGTTTTTT. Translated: CASSSSGNTGELFF. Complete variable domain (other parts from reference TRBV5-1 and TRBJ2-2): KAGVTQTPRYLIKTRGQQVTLSCSPISGHRSVSWYQQTPGQGLQFLFEYFSETQRNKGNFPGRFSGRQFSNSRSEMNVSTLELGDSALYLCASSSSGNTGELFFGEGSRLTVL.

CDR3 coding DNA: TGTGCCAGCAGCTTAGGGCATTCCGAGCAGTACTTC. Protein: CASSLGHSEQYF. V and J are TRBV7-9 and TRBJ2-7; D gene uncertain. CDR1 and CDR2 from the germline V gene are SEHNR and FQNEAQ (reference sequence). V lost 1 base and J lost 6, with 7 bases in between. The CDR3 has 12 residues.

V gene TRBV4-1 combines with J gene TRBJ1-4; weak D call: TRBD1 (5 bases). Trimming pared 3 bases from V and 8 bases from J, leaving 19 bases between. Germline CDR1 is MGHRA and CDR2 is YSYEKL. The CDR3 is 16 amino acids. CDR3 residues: CASSHPRRGVGEKLFF. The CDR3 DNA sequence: TGCGCCAGCAGCCATCCCCGTCGGGGGGTCGGCGAAAAACTGTTTTTT.

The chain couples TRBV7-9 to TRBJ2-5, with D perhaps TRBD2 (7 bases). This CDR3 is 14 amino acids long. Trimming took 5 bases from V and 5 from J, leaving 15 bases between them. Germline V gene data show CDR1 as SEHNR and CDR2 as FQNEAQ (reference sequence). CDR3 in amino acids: CASSPGGLAETQYF. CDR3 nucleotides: TGTGCCAGCAGCCCCGGGGGGCTAGCGGAGACCCAGTACTTC.

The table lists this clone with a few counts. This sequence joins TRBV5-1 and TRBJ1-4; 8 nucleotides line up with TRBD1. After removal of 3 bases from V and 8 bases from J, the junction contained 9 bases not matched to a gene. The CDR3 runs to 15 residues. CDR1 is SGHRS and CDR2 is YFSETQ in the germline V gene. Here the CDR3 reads CASSSQTGEREKLFF. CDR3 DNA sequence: TGCGCCAGCAGCTCACAGACAGGGGAGAGGGAAAAACTGTTTTTT.

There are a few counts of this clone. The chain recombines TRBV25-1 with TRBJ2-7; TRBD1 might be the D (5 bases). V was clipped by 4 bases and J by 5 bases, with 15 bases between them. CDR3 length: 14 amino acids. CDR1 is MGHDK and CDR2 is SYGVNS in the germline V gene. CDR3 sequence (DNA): TGTGCCAGCAGTGTTTTGGACATCTACCACGAGCAGTACTTC. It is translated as CASSVLDIYHEQYF.

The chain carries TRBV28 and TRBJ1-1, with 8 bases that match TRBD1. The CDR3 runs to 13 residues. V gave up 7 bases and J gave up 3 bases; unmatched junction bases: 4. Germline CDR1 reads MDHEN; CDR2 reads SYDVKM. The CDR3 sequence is CASTYRGYTEAFF. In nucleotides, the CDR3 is TGTGCCAGCACCTACAGGGGGTACACTGAAGCTTTCTTT. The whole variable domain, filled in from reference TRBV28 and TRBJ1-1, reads DVKVTQSSRYLVKRTGEKVFLECVQDMDHENMFWYRQDPGLGLRLIYFSYDVKMKEKGDIPEGYSVSREKKERFSLILESASTNQTSMYLCASTYRGYTEAFFGQGTRLTVV.

The CDR3 DNA reads as TGTGCCAGCAGACTCTCCGGGACACTCAATACCGGGGAGCTGTTTTTT. This gives the protein CASRLSGTLNTGELFF. The V call is TRBV6-6, the J call TRBJ2-2, with a tentative D call TRBD1 (6 bases). The V end lost 6 bases, the J end lost 5 bases, and 19 bases lay between the germline ends. This CDR3 has 16 residues. Per the germline V gene, CDR1 is MNHNY and CDR2 is SVGAGI (reference sequence).

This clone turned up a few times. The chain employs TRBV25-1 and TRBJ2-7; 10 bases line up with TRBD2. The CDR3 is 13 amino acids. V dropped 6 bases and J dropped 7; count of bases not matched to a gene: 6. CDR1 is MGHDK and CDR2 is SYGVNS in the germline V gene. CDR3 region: CASRLAGGYEQYF. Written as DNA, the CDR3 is TGTGCCAGCAGATTAGCGGGAGGTTATGAGCAGTACTTC.

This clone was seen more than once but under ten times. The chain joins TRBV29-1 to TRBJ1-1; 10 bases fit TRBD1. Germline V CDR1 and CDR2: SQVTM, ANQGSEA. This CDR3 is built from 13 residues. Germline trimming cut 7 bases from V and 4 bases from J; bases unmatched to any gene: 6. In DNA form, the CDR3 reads TGCAGCGGGACAGGGGGGTCGGGCACTGAAGCTTTCTTT. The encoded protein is CSGTGGSGTEAFF.

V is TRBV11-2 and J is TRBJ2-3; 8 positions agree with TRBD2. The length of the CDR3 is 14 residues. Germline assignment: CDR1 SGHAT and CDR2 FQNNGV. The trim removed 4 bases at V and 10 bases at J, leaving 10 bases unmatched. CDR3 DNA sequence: TGTGCCAGCAGCTCCTCCCGGGAGGGATTGGCGCAGTATTTT. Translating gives CASSSSREGLAQYF.

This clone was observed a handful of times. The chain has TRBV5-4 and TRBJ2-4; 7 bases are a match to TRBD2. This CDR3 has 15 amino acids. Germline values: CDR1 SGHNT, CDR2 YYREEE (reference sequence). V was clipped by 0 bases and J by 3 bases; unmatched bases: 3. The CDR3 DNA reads TGTGCCAGCAGCTTGGCCGCTAGCGGCAAAAACATTCAGTACTTC. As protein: CASSLAASGKNIQYF.

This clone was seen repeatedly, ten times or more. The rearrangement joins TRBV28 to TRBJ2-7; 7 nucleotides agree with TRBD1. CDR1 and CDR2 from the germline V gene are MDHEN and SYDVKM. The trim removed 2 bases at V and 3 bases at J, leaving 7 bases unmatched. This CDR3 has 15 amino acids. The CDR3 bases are TGTGCCAGCAGTTTACCCGGGACAGTTGTCTACGAGCAGTACTTC. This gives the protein CASSLPGTVVYEQYF.

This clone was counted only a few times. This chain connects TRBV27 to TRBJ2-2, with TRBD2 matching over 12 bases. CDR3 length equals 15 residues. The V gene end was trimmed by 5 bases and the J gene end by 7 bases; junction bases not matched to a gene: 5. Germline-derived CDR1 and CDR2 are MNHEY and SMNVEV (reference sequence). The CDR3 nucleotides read TGTGCCAGCAGTCGGACTAGCGGGATTGTCGGGGAGCTGTTTTTT. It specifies CASSRTSGIVGELFF.

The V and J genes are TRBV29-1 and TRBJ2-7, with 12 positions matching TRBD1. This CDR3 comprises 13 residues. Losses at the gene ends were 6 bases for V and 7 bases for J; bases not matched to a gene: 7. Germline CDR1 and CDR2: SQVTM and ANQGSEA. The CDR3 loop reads CSVGGQGAGEQYF. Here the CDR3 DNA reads TGCAGCGTCGGGGGACAGGGGGCGGGAGAGCAGTACTTC.

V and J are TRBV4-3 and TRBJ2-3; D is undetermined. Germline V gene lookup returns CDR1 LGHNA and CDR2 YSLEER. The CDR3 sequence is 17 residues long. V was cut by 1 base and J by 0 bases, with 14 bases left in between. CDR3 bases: TGCGCCAGCAGCCAAGGATCCCGTGGCTCTAGCACAGATACGCAGTATTTT. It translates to CASSQGSRGSSTDTQYF.

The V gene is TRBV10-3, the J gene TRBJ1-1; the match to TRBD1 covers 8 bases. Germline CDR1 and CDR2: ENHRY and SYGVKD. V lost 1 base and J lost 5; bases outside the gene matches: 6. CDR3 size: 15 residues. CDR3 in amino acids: CAISEWGQGATEAFF. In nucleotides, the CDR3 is TGTGCCATCAGTGAGTGGGGGCAGGGGGCAACTGAAGCTTTCTTT.

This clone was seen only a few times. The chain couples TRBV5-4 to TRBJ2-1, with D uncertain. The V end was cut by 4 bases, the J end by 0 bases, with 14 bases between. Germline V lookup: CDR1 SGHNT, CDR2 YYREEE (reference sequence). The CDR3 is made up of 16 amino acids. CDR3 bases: TGTGCCAGCAGCCTACTGACATACAGCTCCTACAATGAGCAGTTCTTC. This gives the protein CASSLLTYSSYNEQFF.

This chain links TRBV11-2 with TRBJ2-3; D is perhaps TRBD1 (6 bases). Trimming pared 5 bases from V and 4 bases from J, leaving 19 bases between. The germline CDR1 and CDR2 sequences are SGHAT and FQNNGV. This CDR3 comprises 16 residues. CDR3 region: CASSLTGSGDSDTQYF. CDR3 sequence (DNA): TGTGCCAGCAGCCTCACAGGGAGTGGGGATTCAGATACGCAGTATTTT.

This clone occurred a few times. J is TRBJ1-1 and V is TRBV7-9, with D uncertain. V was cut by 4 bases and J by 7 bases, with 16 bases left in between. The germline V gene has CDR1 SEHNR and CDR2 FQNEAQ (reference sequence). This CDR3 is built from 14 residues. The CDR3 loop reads CASSSGGEYREAFF. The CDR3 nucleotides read TGTGCCAGCAGCTCCGGCGGAGAGTATCGTGAAGCTTTCTTT.

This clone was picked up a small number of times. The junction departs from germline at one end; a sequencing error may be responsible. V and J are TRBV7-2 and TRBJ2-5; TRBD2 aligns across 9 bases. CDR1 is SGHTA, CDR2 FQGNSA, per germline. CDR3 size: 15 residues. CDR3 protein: CASSVAGTSYETQYF. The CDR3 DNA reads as TGTGCCAGCAGCGTAGCCGGGACTAGCTATGAGACCCAGTACTTC.

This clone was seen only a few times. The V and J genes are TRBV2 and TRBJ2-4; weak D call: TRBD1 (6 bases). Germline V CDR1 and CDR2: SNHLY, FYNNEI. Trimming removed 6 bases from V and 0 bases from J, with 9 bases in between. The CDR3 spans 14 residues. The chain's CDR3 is CASRTGLAKNIQYF. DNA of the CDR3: TGTGCCAGCAGGACAGGTTTAGCCAAAAACATTCAGTACTTC.

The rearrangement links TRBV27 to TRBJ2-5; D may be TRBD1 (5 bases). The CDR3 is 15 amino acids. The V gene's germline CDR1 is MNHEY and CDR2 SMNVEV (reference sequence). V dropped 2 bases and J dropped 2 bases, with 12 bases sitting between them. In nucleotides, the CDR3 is TGTGCCAGCAGTTTAGGGGCAGAGCCTCAAGAGACCCAGTACTTC. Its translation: CASSLGAEPQETQYF.

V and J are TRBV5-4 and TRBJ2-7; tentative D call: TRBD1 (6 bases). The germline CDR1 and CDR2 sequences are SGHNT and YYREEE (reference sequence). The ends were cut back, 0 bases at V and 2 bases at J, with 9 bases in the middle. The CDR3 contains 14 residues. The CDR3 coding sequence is TGTGCCAGCAGCTTGGGGGACACCGCCTACGAGCAGTACTTC. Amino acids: CASSLGDTAYEQYF.